This is a list of T cell receptor beta chains from one sample in a study of blood T cell repertoires in COVID-19. Only in-frame clones appear in the TCRdb table, and some are missing; sequencing was by immunoSEQ multiplex PCR. Of around 220,000 clones in the sample, 86% are singletons; the top ten hold roughly 2.4%. The sample consisted of peripheral blood. Source of these receptors: a woman aged 45 to 65 with acute or convalescent COVID-19. CDR3s leave out the opening cysteine and the closing phenylalanine or tryptophan. Clone sizes are given selectively: once, few, many, or a class where the clone is expanded.

ASSQSSGYGGRHTEAF | - | TRBJ1-1 | TRBV4-1
ATSRRTANTEAF | - | TRBJ1-1 | TRBV15
ASTRLAGGRSYNEQF | - | TRBJ2-1 | TRBV5-8
ASSHLGAGELF | - | TRBJ2-2 | TRBV14
ASSISPGLWKETQY | - | TRBJ2-5 | TRBV19
ASSSRTVYEQY | - | TRBJ2-7 | TRBV6-2/TRBV6-3
ASSPPGQGSTEAF | - | TRBJ1-1 | TRBV10-2
ATSRLDSWWSTGELF | - | TRBJ2-2 | TRBV15
ASSTGEIETQY | - | TRBJ2-5 | TRBV5-1
ASSRTGGSGANVLT | - | TRBJ2-6 | TRBV5-1
ASTGTGAGGLNTGELF | - | TRBJ2-2 | TRBV9
ASSVEGAGGANVLT | - | TRBJ2-6 | TRBV9
ASRPRQGTNEQY | - | TRBJ2-7 | TRBV6-5
ASSYRQASYNSPLH | few | TRBJ1-6 | TRBV6-5
ASSHTPGGSYGYT | - | TRBJ1-2 | TRBV5-1
ATSDPDSPNHEQF | - | TRBJ2-1 | TRBV24-1
ASSPPGQGYQPQH | - | TRBJ1-5 | TRBV28
ASSQALGLRTGANYGYT | - | TRBJ1-2 | TRBV4-3
ASSFFARNTEAF | - | TRBJ1-1 | TRBV7-9
ASSPAGGGEAF | - | TRBJ1-1 | TRBV5-1
ASSYKADSPYGYT | once | TRBJ1-2 | TRBV6-5
ASSFAGGQIDTQY | - | TRBJ2-3 | TRBV5-1
ASSHPGAEAF | - | TRBJ1-1 | TRBV27
ASTRGYEQY | - | TRBJ2-7 | TRBV19
ASSLVSQGGEDGYT | - | TRBJ1-2 | TRBV5-1
ASSVGTSGGRQETQY | - | TRBJ2-5 | TRBV9
ATSGRVPRVVNTEAF | - | TRBJ1-1 | TRBV15
ASSPIRQGAEAF | - | TRBJ1-1 | TRBV3-1/TRBV3-2
ASSPSPLGNEKLF | - | TRBJ1-4 | TRBV4-3
ANPGQGAQLTPNTEAF | few | TRBJ1-1 | TRBV24-1
ASSLTPVATGELF | - | TRBJ2-2 | TRBV27
ASSLGPTAYEQY | - | TRBJ2-7 | TRBV11-2
ASSTRTGPNEKLF | - | TRBJ1-4 | TRBV19